The present TCR beta chain was sequenced within a study of beta chain features in type 1 diabetes. Overall study findings and caveats: There was a moderate but significant shortening of TCRB CDR3s in all four CD4+ subsets of Type 1 diabetes patients.

This clone was observed a handful of times. Its antigen remains unknown. All of the isolated RNA was reverse transcribed, so expressed TCRB transcripts were sequenced. Naive, central memory and regulatory T cell samples yielded around 3.9 million reads on average. Assay: immunoSEQ multiplex PCR; the TCRdb copy retains only in-frame clones and omits some. This sample yields roughly 150,000 clones, of which about 7.9% are seen a single time; 0.5% to 0.55% belongs to the top ten. The CDR3 has 14 residues. V was clipped by 7 bases and J by 2 bases, with 12 bases between them. Germline-derived CDR1 and CDR2 are MNHEY and SVGAGI.

This chain links TRBV6-5 with TRBJ1-3, with D hard to call. Sequencing used central memory CD4+ T cells from blood. The sequence was collected from a man in his late teens or twenties with type 1 diabetes. The CDR3 here is CASMGRGAGNTIYF. The CDR3 nucleotides read TGTGCCAGCATGGGCCGGGGAGCTGGAAACACCATATATTTT.